This T cell receptor (beta chain) is from a study of blood T cell repertoires in COVID-19. Study-level information: Donors in the United States, Italy and Spain gave samples during acute or convalescent COVID-19.

As processed by the authors: Using reference gene primer amplification, nucleated cell counts were estimated. Assay used: immunoSEQ multiplex PCR; TCRdb lists only in-frame clones, some missing. That table furnishes V, J and clone size, whereas the DNA furnished D and trimming. Counted here are 350,000 to 550,000 clones, approximately 92% occurring once; the ten biggest clones make up 1% to 1.3%. Participants were aged roughly 18 to 90 years, lived in under 25 US areas, and enrolled virtually. What the recovered Cohort 3 donors had was two negative PCRs, clearance, or symptom resolution. Trimming took 5 bases from V and 6 from J; bases not matched to a gene: 5. The CDR3 has 12 residues. The germline V gene has CDR1 SQVTM and CDR2 ANQGSEA. This clone was observed once.

The chain carries TRBV29-1 and TRBJ2-7; 9 positions match TRBD1. Sequencing input: PBMCs or T cells enriched from blood (not recorded which). The sequence derives from a man aged 25 to 45 who had recovered from COVID-19. As DNA, the CDR3 is TGCAGCGTTTTACAGGGGGCTGGCGAGCAGTACTTC. Its protein product is CSVLQGAGEQYF.